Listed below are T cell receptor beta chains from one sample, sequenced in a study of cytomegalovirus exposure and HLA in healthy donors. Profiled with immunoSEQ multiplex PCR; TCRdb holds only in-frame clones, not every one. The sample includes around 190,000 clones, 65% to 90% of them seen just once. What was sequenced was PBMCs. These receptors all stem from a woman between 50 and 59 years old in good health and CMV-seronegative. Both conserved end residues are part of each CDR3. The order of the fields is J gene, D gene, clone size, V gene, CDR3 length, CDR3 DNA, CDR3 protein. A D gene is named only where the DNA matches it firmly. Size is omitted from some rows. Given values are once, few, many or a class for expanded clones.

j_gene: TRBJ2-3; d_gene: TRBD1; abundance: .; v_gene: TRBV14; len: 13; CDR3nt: TGTGCCAGCAGCCGGGACAGGAGAGATACGCAGTATTTT; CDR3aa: CASSRDRRDTQYF
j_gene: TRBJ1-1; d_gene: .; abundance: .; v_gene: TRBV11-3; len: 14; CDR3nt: TGTGCCAGCAGCTTAGCGGCAGGGGACACTGAAGCTTTCTTT; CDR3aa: CASSLAAGDTEAFF
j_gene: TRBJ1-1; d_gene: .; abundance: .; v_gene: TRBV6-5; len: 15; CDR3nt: TGTGCCAGCAGTTCCGACAGGACAAAGAACACTGAAGCTTTCTTT; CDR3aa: CASSSDRTKNTEAFF
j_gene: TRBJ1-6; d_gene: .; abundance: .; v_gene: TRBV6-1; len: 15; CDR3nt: TGTGCCAGCAGTATGGCCCCCTCAGGGGAGTCACCCCTCCACTTT; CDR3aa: CASSMAPSGESPLHF
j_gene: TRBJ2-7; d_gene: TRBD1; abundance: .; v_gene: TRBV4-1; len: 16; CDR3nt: TGCGCCAGCAGCCTTTTCCGGGACAGGATGGGTTCCGAGCAGTACTTC; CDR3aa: CASSLFRDRMGSEQYF
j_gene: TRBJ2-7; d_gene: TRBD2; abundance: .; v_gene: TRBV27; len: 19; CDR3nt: TGTGCCAGCAGTTTTCTTGGTATGGGATCTAGCGGGAGAACGTGCGAGCAGTACTTC; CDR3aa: CASSFLGMGSSGRTCEQYF
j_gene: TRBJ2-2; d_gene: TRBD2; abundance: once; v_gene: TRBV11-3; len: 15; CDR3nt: TGTGCCAGCAGCTCGACTAGCGGGAGGGCCGGGGAGCTGTTTTTT; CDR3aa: CASSSTSGRAGELFF
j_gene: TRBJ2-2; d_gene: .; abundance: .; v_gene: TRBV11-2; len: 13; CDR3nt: TGTGCCAGCAGCTTAGTATCTACCGGGGAGCTGTTTTTT; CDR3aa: CASSLVSTGELFF
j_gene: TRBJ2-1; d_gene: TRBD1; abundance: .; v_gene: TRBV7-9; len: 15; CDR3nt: TGTGCCAGCAGCAGCGAGACAGGGACGATTCGTGAGCAGTTCTTC; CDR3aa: CASSSETGTIREQFF
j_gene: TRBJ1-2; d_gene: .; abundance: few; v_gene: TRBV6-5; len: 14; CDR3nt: TGTGCCAGCAGTTACTCCGGAGGGGACTATGGCTACACCTTC; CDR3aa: CASSYSGGDYGYTF
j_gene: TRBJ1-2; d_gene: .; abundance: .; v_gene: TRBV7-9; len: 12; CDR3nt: TGTTCCAGCAGCACCGCGATCTATGGCTACACCTTC; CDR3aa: CSSSTAIYGYTF
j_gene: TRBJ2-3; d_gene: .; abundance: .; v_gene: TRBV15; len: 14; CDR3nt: TGTGCCACCAGCAGAGATTATGGGGCCTTGACGCAGTATTTT; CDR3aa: CATSRDYGALTQYF
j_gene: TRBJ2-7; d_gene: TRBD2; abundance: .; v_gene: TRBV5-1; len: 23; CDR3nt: TGCGCCAGCATTCCTCCGGGGACTAGCGACTCCTTTCACTCTGGGCTGTCTTATAACGAGCAGTACTTC; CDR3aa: CASIPPGTSDSFHSGLSYNEQYF
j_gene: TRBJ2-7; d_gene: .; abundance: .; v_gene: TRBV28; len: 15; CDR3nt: TGTGCCAGCAGTTTAGGGGGGGCGGTTGGCTACGAGCAGTACTTC; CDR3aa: CASSLGGAVGYEQYF
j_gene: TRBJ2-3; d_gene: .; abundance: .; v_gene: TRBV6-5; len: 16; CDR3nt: TGTGCCAGCAGTTACGCGGGACCAATCGCCACAGATACGCAGTATTTT; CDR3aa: CASSYAGPIATDTQYF
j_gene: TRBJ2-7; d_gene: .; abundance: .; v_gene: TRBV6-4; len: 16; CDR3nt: TGTGCCAGCAGTGACGACGGGACTCACAGCTCCTACGAGCAGTACTTC; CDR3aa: CASSDDGTHSSYEQYF
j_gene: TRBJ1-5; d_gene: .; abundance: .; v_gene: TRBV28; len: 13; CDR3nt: TGTGCCAGCACCTCTAGCCATAATCAGCCCCAGCATTTT; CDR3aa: CASTSSHNQPQHF
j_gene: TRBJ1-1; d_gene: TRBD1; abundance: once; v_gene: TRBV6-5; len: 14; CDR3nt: TGTGCCAGCAGTCCCACCAGGGGGTACACTGAAGCTTTCTTT; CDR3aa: CASSPTRGYTEAFF
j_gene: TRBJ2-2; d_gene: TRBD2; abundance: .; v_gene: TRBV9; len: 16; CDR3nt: TGTGCCAGCACCCAGGGACTAGCGGGAGGGTTCGGGGAGCTGTTTTTT; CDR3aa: CASTQGLAGGFGELFF
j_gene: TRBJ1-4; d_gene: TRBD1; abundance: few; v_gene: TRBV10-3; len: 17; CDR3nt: TGTGCCATCAGTTACAGGCCCACAGGGGGCCCTAATGAAAAACTGTTTTTT; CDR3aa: CAISYRPTGGPNEKLFF
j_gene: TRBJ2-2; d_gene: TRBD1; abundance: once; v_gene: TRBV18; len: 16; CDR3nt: TGTGCCAGCTCACAGGACAGGGGGCCCAACACCGGGGAGCTGTTTTTT; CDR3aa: CASSQDRGPNTGELFF
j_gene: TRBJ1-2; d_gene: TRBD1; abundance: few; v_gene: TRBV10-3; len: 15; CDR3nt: TGTGCCATCAGTGAGAGGGAGGCAGGGGGGTATGGCTACACCTTC; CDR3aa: CAISEREAGGYGYTF
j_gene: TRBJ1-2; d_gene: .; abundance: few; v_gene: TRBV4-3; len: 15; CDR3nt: TGCGCCAGCAGCCAAGATGGACAGCAATATCTTGGCTACACCTTC; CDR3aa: CASSQDGQQYLGYTF
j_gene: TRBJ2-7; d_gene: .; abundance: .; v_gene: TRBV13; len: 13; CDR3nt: TGTGCCAGCAGCCCCACAGGGACCTACGGGCAGTACTTC; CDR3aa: CASSPTGTYGQYF
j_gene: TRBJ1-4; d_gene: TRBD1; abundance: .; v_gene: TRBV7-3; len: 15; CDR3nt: TGTGCCAGCAGCTTGACAGGGGGGACTAATGAAAAACTGTTTTTT; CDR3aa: CASSLTGGTNEKLFF
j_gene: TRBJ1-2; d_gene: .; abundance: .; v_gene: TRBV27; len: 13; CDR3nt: TGTGCCAGCAGCCCCGGGACTGACTATGGCTACACCTTC; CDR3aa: CASSPGTDYGYTF
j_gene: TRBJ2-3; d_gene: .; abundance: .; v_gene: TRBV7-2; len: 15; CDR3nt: TGTGCCAGCAGCTTATCAGGGATCAGAGCAGATACGCAGTATTTT; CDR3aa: CASSLSGIRADTQYF
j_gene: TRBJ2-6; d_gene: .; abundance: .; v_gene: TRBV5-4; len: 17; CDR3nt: TGTGCCAGCAGCTCCGCGGGGCGATACTCTGGGGCCAACGTCCTGACTTTC; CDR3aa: CASSSAGRYSGANVLTF
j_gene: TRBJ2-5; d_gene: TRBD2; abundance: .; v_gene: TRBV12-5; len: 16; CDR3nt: TGTGCTAGTGGTTTGGTAAGGGGGACTAGGGGAGAGACCCAGTACTTC; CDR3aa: CASGLVRGTRGETQYF
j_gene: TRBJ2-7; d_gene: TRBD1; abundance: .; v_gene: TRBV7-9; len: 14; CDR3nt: TGTTCCAGCAGCCCTAGGACAGGGCCCTACGAGCAGTACTTC; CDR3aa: CSSSPRTGPYEQYF
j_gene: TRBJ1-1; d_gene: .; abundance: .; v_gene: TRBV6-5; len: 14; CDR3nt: TGTGCCAGCAGTTACTTCTACGGCGGCACTGAAGCTTTCTTT; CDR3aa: CASSYFYGGTEAFF
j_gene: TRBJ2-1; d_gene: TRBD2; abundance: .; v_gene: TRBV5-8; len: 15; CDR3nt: TGTGCCAGCAGAAAGGTACTAGCGGACCTCACCGAGCAGTTCTTC; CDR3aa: CASRKVLADLTEQFF
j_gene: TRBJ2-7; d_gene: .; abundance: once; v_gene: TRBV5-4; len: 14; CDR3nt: TGTGCCAGCAGCTTTAGACTCCGCTCCTACGAGCAGTACTTC; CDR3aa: CASSFRLRSYEQYF
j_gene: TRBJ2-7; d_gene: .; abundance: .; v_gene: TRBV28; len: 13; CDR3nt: TGTGCCAGCGGCTCCAGGGTGCCCTACGAGCAGTACTTC; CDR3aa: CASGSRVPYEQYF
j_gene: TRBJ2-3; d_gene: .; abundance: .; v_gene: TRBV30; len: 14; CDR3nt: TGTGCCTGGAGCCCAGGACACATGGCAGATACGCAGTATTTT; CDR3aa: CAWSPGHMADTQYF
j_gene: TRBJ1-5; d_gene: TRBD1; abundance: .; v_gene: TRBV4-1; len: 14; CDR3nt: TGCGCCAGCAGCCGCCCGGGACAGTCCCAGCCCCAGCATTTT; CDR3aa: CASSRPGQSQPQHF
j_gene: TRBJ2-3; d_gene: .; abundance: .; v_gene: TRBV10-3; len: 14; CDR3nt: TGTGCCACCAGGGCTTTATCTAGCACAGATACGCAGTATTTT; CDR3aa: CATRALSSTDTQYF
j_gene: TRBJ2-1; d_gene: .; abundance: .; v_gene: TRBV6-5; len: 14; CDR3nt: TGTGCCAGCAGCACCTGGACATCCGAAAATGAGCAGTTCTTC; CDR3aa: CASSTWTSENEQFF
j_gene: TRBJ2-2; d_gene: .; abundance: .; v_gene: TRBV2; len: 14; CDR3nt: TGTGCCAGCATTTGGCGGGAAGGAGCCGGGGAGCTGTTTTTT; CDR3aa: CASIWREGAGELFF
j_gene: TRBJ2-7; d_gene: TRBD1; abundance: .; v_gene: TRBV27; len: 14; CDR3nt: TGTGCCAGCAGCGCCGGGACAGACTACTACGAGCAGTACTTC; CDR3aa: CASSAGTDYYEQYF
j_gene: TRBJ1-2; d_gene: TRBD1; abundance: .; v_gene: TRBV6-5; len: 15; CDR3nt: TGTGCCAGCAGTTACTCGATCGGGACAGGGGATGGCTACACCTTC; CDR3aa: CASSYSIGTGDGYTF
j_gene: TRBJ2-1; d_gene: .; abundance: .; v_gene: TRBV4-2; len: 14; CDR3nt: TGTGCCAGCAGCCCGCCGGGATCCTACAATGAGCAGTTCTTC; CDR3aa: CASSPPGSYNEQFF
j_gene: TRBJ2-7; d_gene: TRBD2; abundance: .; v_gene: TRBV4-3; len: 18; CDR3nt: TGCGCCAGCAGCCAAGATTTGGGCGGCGGGAGGGCCTCGGGCGAGCAGTACTTC; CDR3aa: CASSQDLGGGRASGEQYF
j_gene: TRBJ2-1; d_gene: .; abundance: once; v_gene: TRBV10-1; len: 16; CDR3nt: TGCGCCAGCAGTGAGGTGGAGGGGGCTACTTACAATGAGCAGTTCTTC; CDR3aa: CASSEVEGATYNEQFF
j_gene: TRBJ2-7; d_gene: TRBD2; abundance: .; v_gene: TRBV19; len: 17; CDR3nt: TGTGCCAGTAGTATAAGCCACCGGGGGGGACACTCCTACGAGCAGTACTTC; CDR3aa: CASSISHRGGHSYEQYF
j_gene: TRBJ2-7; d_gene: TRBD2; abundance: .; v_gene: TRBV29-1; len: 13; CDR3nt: TGCAGCGCCACTAGCGGGAGGGGGTACGAGCAGTACTTC; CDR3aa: CSATSGRGYEQYF
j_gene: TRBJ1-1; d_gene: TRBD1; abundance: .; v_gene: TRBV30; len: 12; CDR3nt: TGTGCCAGCAACAGGGGGGGCACTGAAGCTTTCTTT; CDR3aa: CASNRGGTEAFF
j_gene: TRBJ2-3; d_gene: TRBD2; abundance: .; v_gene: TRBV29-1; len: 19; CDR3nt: TGCAGCGTTGAAGGGGGTTTAGTTGTGGCGGGAGGGCCGACAGATACGCAGTATTTT; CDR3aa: CSVEGGLVVAGGPTDTQYF
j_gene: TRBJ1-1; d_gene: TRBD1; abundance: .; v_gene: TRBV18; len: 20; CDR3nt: TGTGCCAGCTCACCAAGTCGGTCTCGACAGGGTGCGGCTCCGAACACTGAAGCTTTCTTT; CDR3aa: CASSPSRSRQGAAPNTEAFF
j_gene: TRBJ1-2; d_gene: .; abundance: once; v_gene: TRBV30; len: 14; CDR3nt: TGTGCCTGGAGTGTCGGGGAGAGTGGCTATGGCTACACCTTC; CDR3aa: CAWSVGESGYGYTF
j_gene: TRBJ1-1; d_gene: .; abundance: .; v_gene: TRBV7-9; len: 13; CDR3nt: TGTGCCAGCAGCTTAGCCATGAACACTGAAGCTTTCTTT; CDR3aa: CASSLAMNTEAFF
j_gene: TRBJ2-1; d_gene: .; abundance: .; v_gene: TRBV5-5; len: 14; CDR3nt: TGTGCCAGCAGCTTCATACAGGTCTACAATGAGCAGTTCTTC; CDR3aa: CASSFIQVYNEQFF
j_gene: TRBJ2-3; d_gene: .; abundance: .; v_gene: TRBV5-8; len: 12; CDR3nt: TGTGCCAGTACAGGAGGGCCATATACGCAGTATTTT; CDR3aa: CASTGGPYTQYF
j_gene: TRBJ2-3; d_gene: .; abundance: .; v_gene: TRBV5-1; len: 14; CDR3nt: TGCGCCAGCAGCTTGACTAGTAGCACAGATACGCAGTATTTT; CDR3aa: CASSLTSSTDTQYF